These 6 T cell receptor beta chains share one sample of origin, sequenced in a study of blood T cell repertoires in COVID-19. Profiling relied on immunoSEQ multiplex PCR, and the TCRdb table lists in-frame clones only, not all of them. The sample contains about 20,000 clones, 79% of which appear only once. The sequencing sample was made of peripheral blood. The source is a man aged 80 or over with acute or convalescent COVID-19.

The rearrangement links TRBV5-1 to TRBJ2-3; the D is unclear. Germline assignment: CDR1 SGHRS and CDR2 YFSETQ. Deletions cut 0 bases from V and 0 bases from J, with 5 bases between. CDR3 length: 14 residues. The CDR3: CASSLDRSTDTQYF. In nucleotides, the CDR3 is TGCGCCAGCAGCTTGGACAGAAGCACAGATACGCAGTATTTT.

This chain connects TRBV6-2 or TRBV6-3 to TRBJ1-1; the D gene is possibly TRBD1 (5 bases). The CDR3 totals 13 residues. From germline, CDR1 is MNHEY and CDR2 SVGEGT. V lost 5 bases and J 4 bases, leaving 11 bases between the germline ends. The CDR3 nucleotides read TGTGCCAGCAGTGTTAGGACAAGCACTGAAGCTTTCTTT. Protein sequence: CASSVRTSTEAFF.

This chain joins TRBV7-2 and TRBJ1-2; a weak D match, TRBD1 (5 bases). Trimming took off 1 base at V and 0 bases at J, with 9 bases between the two ends. In germline, CDR1 is SGHTA, CDR2 FQGNSA. This CDR3 has 15 amino acids. The chain's CDR3 is CASSLEQGPNYGYTF. CDR3 sequence (DNA): TGTGCCAGCAGCTTAGAGCAGGGCCCTAACTATGGCTACACCTTC.

This chain uses TRBV19 with TRBJ1-3, with D maybe TRBD1 (5 bases). The CDR3 consists of 14 residues. Trimming stripped 7 bases from V and 0 bases from J, with 10 bases between. Germline CDR1 reads LNHDA; CDR2 reads SQIVND (reference sequence). CDR3 bases: TGTGCCAGTAAGGAGGGGACCTCTGGAAACACCATATATTTT. It codes for CASKEGTSGNTIYF.

The gene calls are TRBV29-1 and TRBJ1-1; D might be TRBD1 (5 bases). The ends were cut back, 0 bases at V and 5 bases at J, with 10 bases in the middle. The germline gives CDR1 SQVTM, CDR2 ANQGSEA. The length of the CDR3 is 13 residues. The CDR3 region is CSVEDRRGTEAFF. CDR3 bases: TGCAGCGTTGAAGATCGTAGGGGTACTGAAGCTTTCTTT.

The chain couples TRBV5-1 to TRBJ1-4; 7 bases are a match to TRBD1. V shed 4 bases, J shed 1 base, and the junction held 7 bases outside the gene matches. The CDR3 totals 16 residues. Germline assignment: CDR1 SGHRS and CDR2 YFSETQ. This chain's CDR3 is CASSRGTDRTNEKLFF. As DNA, the CDR3 is TGCGCCAGCAGCCGCGGGACAGATCGAACTAATGAAAAACTGTTTTTT.